This T cell receptor (beta chain) was found in a study of blood T cells in healthy people across ages. Findings and limits, study-wide: Diversity was higher, and naive CD4+ cells more numerous, in long-lived donors than in aged donors.

Through a sample-barcoded 5' primer and a J-beta primer mix, a second PCR was run for roughly 7 to 11 cycles. MiXCR was run by TCRdb on the 5' RACE reads, yielding one entry per CDR3 protein. The sample has about 1.7 million distinct CDR3 sequences, roughly 28% seen once. CDR1 is SQVTM and CDR2 is ANQGSEA in the germline V gene. The CDR3 sequence is 13 residues long. A remark on this clonotype: Its target is unknown. A junction boundary mismatches the germline segment, possibly from a read error.

The specimen was blood. The gene calls are TRBV29-1 and TRBJ2-7; 9 nucleotides agree with TRBD1. The receptor comes from a woman in her 30s in good health. CDR3 bases: TGCAGCGTTGGGGACAGGGACACCTACGTGCAGTACTTC. Protein sequence: CSVGDRDTYVQYF.